Listed here are 26 T cell receptor beta chains from one sample, sequenced in a study of control samples from healthy donors and cancer patients. Using immunoSEQ multiplex PCR, the repertoire was profiled, and TCRdb retains in-frame clones only, with some absent. Of about 34,000 clones in the sample, approximately 93% were seen once. Sample: PBMCs. The receptors shown here come from a man aged 35 to 55 with colorectal cancer.

The CDR3 coding sequence is TGTGCCACCAGTGATCTAGCCCCCCCGGGACGGAGGACGACTAATGAAAAACTGTTTTTT. Its translation is CATSDLAPPGRRTTNEKLFF. The rearrangement uses TRBV24-1 and TRBJ1-4, with D maybe TRBD1 (5 bases). V lost 3 bases and J 2 bases, leaving 24 bases between the germline ends. This CDR3 comprises 20 residues. CDR1 is KGHDR, CDR2 SFDVKD, per germline.

The rearrangement joins TRBV6-2 or TRBV6-3 to TRBJ1-2; D is undetermined. The CDR3 length is 12 residues. CDR1 MNHEY and CDR2 SVGEGT come from the germline V gene. The V and J ends lost 2 bases and 7 bases respectively, with 8 bases between them. The chain's CDR3 is CASSYGQFGYTF. Here the CDR3 DNA reads TGTGCCAGCAGTTACGGTCAATTTGGCTACACCTTC.

The genes are TRBV2 and TRBJ2-7, with unresolved D. V was shortened by 4 bases and J by 9 bases, with 19 bases between the two germline ends. This CDR3 contains 14 residues. Germline CDR1 SNHLY, CDR2 FYNNEI. CDR3 in amino acids: CASSALGSQVGQYF. The DNA for the CDR3 is TGTGCCAGCAGTGCGTTAGGCAGCCAGGTCGGGCAGTACTTC.

V usage is TRBV19 and J usage is TRBJ1-5; maybe TRBD1 (6 bases). The V end was cut by 2 bases, the J end by 6 bases, with 23 bases between. The CDR3 has 18 residues. CDR1 LNHDA and CDR2 SQIVND come from the germline V gene (reference sequence). The CDR3 region is CASSIQTTTGFGSQPQHF. The CDR3 DNA follows: TGTGCCAGTAGTATACAAACAACTACAGGGTTTGGGAGTCAGCCCCAGCATTTT.

The rearrangement links TRBV4-1 to TRBJ2-7, with a weak D call TRBD1 (6 bases). The V end was cut by 0 bases, the J end by 1 base, with 19 bases between. The CDR3 is 18 amino acids. Germline assignment: CDR1 MGHRA and CDR2 YSYEKL. In nucleotides, the CDR3 is TGCGCCAGCAGCCAAGAGGAACGCGGAATGCAGGGGTCCTACGAGCAGTACTTC. Protein sequence: CASSQEERGMQGSYEQYF.

This chain links TRBV11-3 with TRBJ2-3; 14 bases are shared with TRBD2. The CDR3 consists of 19 residues. V lost 4 bases to trimming and J lost 0 bases; unmatched junction nucleotides: 9. Germline-derived CDR1 and CDR2 are SGHNT and YENEEA. CDR3 amino acids: CASSSPGTSGGLSTDTQYF. The CDR3 DNA follows: TGTGCCAGCAGCTCTCCCGGGACTAGCGGGGGCCTGAGCACAGATACGCAGTATTTT.

The chain is built from TRBV30 and TRBJ1-5; D is possibly TRBD1 (6 bases). This CDR3 spans 13 amino acids. Deletions cut 2 bases from V and 4 bases from J, with 9 bases between. Germline V gene data show CDR1 as GTSNPN and CDR2 as SVGIG (reference sequence). The CDR3 protein is CAWSLQGNQPQHF. The CDR3 DNA sequence: TGTGCCTGGAGTCTTCAGGGGAATCAGCCCCAGCATTTT.

This chain uses TRBV7-8 with TRBJ1-5; 7 bases match TRBD1. Germline V CDR1 and CDR2: SGHVS, FQNEAQ. CDR3 length: 16 amino acids. V shed 5 bases, J shed 1 base, and the junction held 8 bases outside the gene matches. The CDR3 loop is CASSVKEGASNQPQHF. Written as DNA, the CDR3 is TGTGCCAGCAGCGTAAAAGAGGGGGCGAGCAATCAGCCCCAGCATTTT.

In its sample, this clone was seen once. The gene calls are TRBV30 and TRBJ2-1; a weak D match, TRBD1 (6 bases). The CDR3 sequence is 12 residues long. Germline loops: CDR1 GTSNPN, CDR2 SVGIG (reference sequence). V was trimmed by 3 bases and J by 4 bases, leaving 7 bases between them. CDR3 bases: TGTGCCTGGAGGGACAGTTACAATGAGCAGTTCTTC. It codes for CAWRDSYNEQFF. Full variable domain (outside the CDR3, taken from reference TRBV30 and TRBJ2-1): SQTIHQWPATLVQPVGSPLSLECTVEGTSNPNLYWYRQAAGRGLQLLFYSVGIGQISSEVPQNLSASRPQDRQFILSSKKLLLSDSGFYLCAWRDSYNEQFFGPGTRLTVL.

V gene TRBV9 combines with J gene TRBJ2-3; the D gene is possibly TRBD2 (5 bases). The germline gives CDR1 SGDLS, CDR2 YYNGEE. The CDR3 consists of 14 residues. V was trimmed by 0 bases and J by 5 bases, leaving 10 bases between them. CDR3 in amino acids: CASSVATTGDTQYF. CDR3 in DNA: TGTGCCAGCAGCGTAGCGACTACCGGAGATACGCAGTATTTT.

The rearrangement joins TRBV2 to TRBJ1-1, with D possibly matching TRBD1 (6 bases). V was shortened by 6 bases and J by 4 bases, with 18 bases between the two germline ends. This CDR3 is 15 amino acids long. The germline V gene encodes CDR1 SNHLY and CDR2 FYNNEI. CDR3 coding DNA: TGTGCCAGCAGCACCACCCAGGGGCTGGGCACTGAAGCTTTCTTT. It encodes CASSTTQGLGTEAFF.

The chain carries TRBV11-2 and TRBJ1-6; 8 nucleotides agree with TRBD1. The CDR3 sequence is 15 residues long. Per germline, CDR1 SGHAT and CDR2 FQNNGV. The junction had 9 bases not matched to a gene; V was cut back by 1 base and J by 13 bases. The CDR3 sequence is CASSLVSGQGLPLHF. The DNA for the CDR3 is TGTGCCAGCAGCTTAGTGTCCGGACAGGGTCTGCCCCTCCACTTT. Variable domain in full (rest from reference TRBV11-2 and TRBJ1-6): EAGVAQSPRYKIIEKRQSVAFWCNPISGHATLYWYQQILGQGPKLLIQFQNNGVVDDSQLPKDRFSAERLKGVDSTLKIQPAKLEDSAVYLCASSLVSGQGLPLHFGNGTRLTVT.

This clone was observed a handful of times. The DNA for the CDR3 is TGTGCCAGCAGCCCAACCGGGGACAGCCGCTACGAGCAGTACTTC. It codes for CASSPTGDSRYEQYF. The chain carries TRBV7-2 and TRBJ2-7; TRBD1 agrees at 7 bases. CDR3 size: 15 residues. Per the germline V gene, CDR1 is SGHTA and CDR2 is FQGNSA. Trimming took 5 bases from V and 3 from J; bases not matched to a gene: 10.

The chain joins TRBV9 to TRBJ2-2, with 9 positions matching TRBD2. Per germline, CDR1 SGDLS and CDR2 YYNGEE. Trimming removed 2 bases from V and 0 bases from J; junction bases left unmatched: 5. This CDR3 is 17 amino acids long. Here the CDR3 reads CASSVMSGGSNTGELFF. The CDR3 DNA reads TGTGCCAGCAGCGTTATGAGCGGGGGGTCGAACACCGGGGAGCTGTTTTTT.

The chain has TRBV11-2 and TRBJ2-2, with TRBD1 matching 8 bases. Germline V lookup: CDR1 SGHAT, CDR2 FQNNGV. Losses at the gene ends were 1 base for V and 3 bases for J; bases not matched to a gene: 1. CDR3 length: 15 residues. This CDR3 reads CASSLGQGYTGELFF. Written as DNA, the CDR3 is TGTGCCAGCAGCTTAGGACAGGGGTACACCGGGGAGCTGTTTTTT.

The chain couples TRBV29-1 to TRBJ1-2; D is unclear. V gave up 0 bases and J gave up 6 bases, with 14 bases separating them. CDR3 length equals 14 residues. CDR1 SQVTM and CDR2 ANQGSEA come from the germline V gene. The CDR3 coding sequence is TGCAGCGTTGAAGATGTACAGTTGATGGATGGCTACACCTTC. This gives the protein CSVEDVQLMDGYTF.

The CDR3 sequence is CASSERSGGFSYEQYF. For the CDR3, the DNA is TGTGCCAGCAGTGAAAGGAGCGGGGGGTTCTCCTACGAGCAGTACTTC. The chain combines TRBV2 with TRBJ2-7; 9 bases are a match to TRBD2. Germline CDR1 SNHLY, CDR2 FYNNEI. V was pared by 2 bases and J by 0 bases, with 5 bases of the junction left unmatched. The CDR3 sequence is 16 residues long.

DNA of the CDR3: TGTGCCAGCAGCCCCTGGGGGGGATGGACTGAAGCTTTCTTT. It yields the protein CASSPWGGWTEAFF. This chain joins TRBV6-2 or TRBV6-3 and TRBJ1-1, with D perhaps matching TRBD1 (5 bases). The V gene's germline CDR1 is MNHEY and CDR2 SVGEGT. This CDR3 contains 14 residues. V was pared by 6 bases and J by 5 bases, with 16 bases between.

The DNA of the CDR3 is TGTGCCAGCAGCCAAGGACAGGGGGCTCAGTACTTC. It yields the protein CASSQGQGAQYF. The chain couples TRBV3-1 (or the pseudogene TRBV3-2) to TRBJ2-7; 10 positions agree with TRBD1. This CDR3 is 12 amino acids long. Germline-derived CDR1 and CDR2 are LGHDT and YNNKEL (reference sequence). Germline trimming cut 1 base from V and 10 bases from J; bases unmatched to any gene: 1.

V usage is TRBV27 and J usage is TRBJ1-6; TRBD1 agrees at 8 bases. This CDR3 is built from 14 residues. With 9 bases clipped from V and 7 bases from J, the junction kept 8 bases outside the gene matches. The germline V gene encodes CDR1 MNHEY and CDR2 SMNVEV (reference sequence). The CDR3 region has the DNA TGTGCCAGTAAACCGGACAGGGTCAATTCACCCCTCCACTTT. This translates into CASKPDRVNSPLHF.

The chain has TRBV23-1 and TRBJ1-3; D is uncertain. TRBV23-1 is treated as an ORF (open reading frame) with a function not yet certain. This CDR3 is 16 amino acids long. Trimming took 3 bases from V and 0 from J, leaving 12 bases between them. The CDR3 bases are TGCGCCAGCAGTCACCAAGGGTCTTCCTCTGGAAACACCATATATTTT. It specifies CASSHQGSSSGNTIYF.

The CDR3 protein is CASRDRANTEAFF. As DNA, the CDR3 is TGTGCCAGTAGGGACAGGGCAAACACTGAAGCTTTCTTT. The V call is TRBV19, the J call TRBJ1-1, with 8 bases that match TRBD1. V was pared by 6 bases and J by 2 bases, with 2 bases of the junction left unmatched. The length of the CDR3 is 13 residues. Germline lookup yields CDR1 LNHDA and CDR2 SQIVND (reference sequence).

V usage is TRBV18 and J usage is TRBJ1-2, with 9 bases identical to TRBD1. Germline lookup yields CDR1 KGHSH and CDR2 LQKENI. V was clipped by 5 bases and J by 5 bases; unmatched bases: 6. This CDR3 is built from 14 residues. This CDR3 reads CASSTAGTGYGYTF. The CDR3 DNA is TGTGCCAGCTCAACGGCCGGGACAGGGTATGGCTACACCTTC.

The rearrangement joins TRBV18 to TRBJ2-3; 10 bases are a match to TRBD2. This CDR3 has 14 residues. Germline trimming cut 5 bases from V and 7 bases from J; bases unmatched to any gene: 6. Germline V gene sequence: CDR1 KGHSH, CDR2 LQKENI. CDR3 loop: CASSGAGGLNTQYF. The DNA of the CDR3 is TGTGCCAGCTCAGGAGCGGGGGGGCTAAATACGCAGTATTTT.

J is TRBJ1-1 and V is TRBV11-2, with D possibly being TRBD1 (5 bases). V shed 0 bases and J shed 6 bases, with 14 bases lying between them. Germline V gene data show CDR1 as SGHAT and CDR2 as FQNNGV. There are 15 residues in the CDR3. The DNA of the CDR3 is TGTGCCAGCAGCTTAGATTATGGGGGGTGGGCTGAAGCTTTCTTT. It is translated as CASSLDYGGWAEAFF.

This rearrangement joins TRBV5-6 to TRBJ2-5; 7 bases fit TRBD1. Per germline, CDR1 SGHDT and CDR2 YYEEEE. J lost 5 bases, V lost 0 bases, and 7 bases had no gene match. CDR3 size: 15 residues. CDR3 sequence (DNA): TGTGCCAGCAGCTTGGACAGGGGACAAAGGGAGACCCAGTACTTC. Residues: CASSLDRGQRETQYF.